This T cell receptor (beta chain) emerged from a study of cytomegalovirus exposure and HLA in healthy donors. PCR amplification relied on 60 Vbeta primers (plus 13 Jbeta primers). The assay was immunoSEQ multiplex PCR, and TCRdb's table has in-frame clones only and misses some. The sample holds under 200,000 clones, around four fifths seen once. Study findings and constraints: A later look showed TCR association rates differing by HLA locus, highest for DRB1 and lowest for HLA-C. Specificity of a few CMV-associated chains for CMV antigens was verified in vitro. Associated with cytomegalovirus, according to the listing, were approximately 160 TCR beta chains.

This clone has a handful of counts. Its antigen is as yet unknown. This CDR3 contains 16 residues. The ends were cut back, 1 base at V and 8 bases at J, with 16 bases in the middle. Germline CDR1 and CDR2: SGHKS and YYEKEE (reference sequence). The V and J genes are TRBV5-5 and TRBJ1-6; D perhaps matches TRBD1 (6 bases). The clonotype was recovered from a woman aged 50 to 60 in good health and CMV-seropositive. The sequenced material came from PBMCs. Written as DNA, the CDR3 is TGTGCCAGCAGCTTGTCACAGGGTACGAGGGATTCACCCCTCCACTTT. Its translation is CASSLSQGTRDSPLHF. The variable domain in full, completed from reference TRBV5-5 and TRBJ1-6, reads DAGVTQSPTHLIKTRGQQVTLRCSPISGHKSVSWYQQVLGQGPQFIFQYYEKEERGRGNFPDRFSARQFPNYSSELNVNALLLGDSALYLCASSLSQGTRDSPLHFGNGTRLTVT.